Listed here is a single T cell receptor (beta chain). This clone was seen more than once but under ten times. It lacks a known antigen. Base qualities are missing; no much larger clone stands one base away. The cohort comprised fewer than 750 healthy bone marrow donors. All cohort members were sampled while nominally healthy, although unrecorded immune exposures were likely present. The donor tested CMV seronegative, placing the donor among the 350 or so seronegative members of the cohort. Every donor gave a peripheral blood sample, and the peripheral blood mononuclear cells from that sample were used for TCR beta sequencing. The Qiagen DNeasy Blood Extraction Kit was used to extract genomic DNA from the blood cell samples. The CDR3 goes from the cysteine to the phenylalanine over 16 residues. Only the CDR3 DNA stays, 48 bases, in frame from base 1. CDR1 is given as LNHDA and CDR2 as SQIVND, both from the germline V gene (reference sequence). Trimming removed 7 bases from V and 2 bases from J; the gene matches leave 6 bases unexplained.

The sample originates from a study of cytomegalovirus exposure and HLA in healthy donors (dated by TCRdb to about 2017). Background for the entire study: According to an earlier analysis of several hundred of the donors, about 179 million T cells yielded 90 million to 140 million unique TCR beta sequences and around 280 Gb of sequence data. All discovery cohort repertoires had been generated using a single sequencing platform. The study profiled the T cell repertoires of some 610 subjects by immunosequencing and related them to cytomegalovirus serostatus. Roughly 5 DR-DQ haplotypes were treated as single units for association and clustering because of strong linkage in the cohort. HLA typing included class I and class II loci at four-digit resolution. In a later analysis, previously published TCR beta repertoires from about 670 donors were re-analyzed and high-resolution HLA genotyping was added so that TCR occurrence patterns could be studied. Approximately 300 gigabases of sequencing data and around 80 million unique TCR sequences made up an early release that covered under 750 HLA-typed donors. Among the roughly 390 genotyped donors, around 81% belonged to the genetic ancestry cluster associated with self-reported Caucasian donors. To decide whether each TCR beta V gene segment behaved as functional or pseudogenic, an earlier analysis of approximately 600 of the donors relied on high-throughput TCR beta sequencing. Alongside the repertoire data, information on donor age, sex, ethnicity and CMV serostatus was compiled. In addition to the first cohort of about 650 subjects, a separate validation cohort of approximately 110 different subjects was used. The study aimed to test whether cataloging public T cell receptors could reveal signatures of past pathogen exposure. The study combined high-throughput TCR immunosequencing, statistical association of individual TCRs with disease status, and machine learning to predict cytomegalovirus infection status. In the later analysis, no new phenotypic data were used to find candidate immune exposures; instead, reliance was placed on TCR beta sequences and their occurrence across donors. Typing coverage varied by locus: roughly 629-640 donors for A, B, C, DRB1 and DQB1; approximately 560 for DQA1; approximately 570 for DPA1; around 450 for DPB1. A later genetic analysis took genome-wide SNP genotypes for about 55% of the 666 donors and used that subset as a discovery cohort. On average, roughly 240,000 unique TCR beta nucleotide sequences were sequenced per donor among fewer than 500 genotyped donors of the cohort, with 15% to 20% of those sequences being non-productive.

Study-wide findings and limitations: In a later analysis, the rate of TCR association differed among HLA loci, with DRB1 alleles having the most associated TCRs and HLA-C alleles having the fewest. The study gave a list of under 200 TCR beta chains associated with cytomegalovirus. A cluster of highly shared sequence variants was judged likely to represent a technical artifact of the sequencing pipeline. Correlated functional status among segregating V segments might be attributable to linkage disequilibrium, but an unknown experimental factor could not be ruled out. At a false discovery rate of 0.05, a later analysis linked 15,000 to 20,000 TCR beta sequences to specific HLA alleles. According to the authors, the approach could potentially be generalized to other disease states and immunological phenotypes. Some IMGT-functional V segments, including TRBV6-2 and TRBV6-3, could not be distinguished by the 87-base-pair reads and were therefore excluded. Cytomegalovirus status was reported to be diagnosed by the classifier with high specificity and sensitivity in both the original and validation cohorts. In a later analysis, HLA-associated TCR beta chains showed more clonal expansion and lower generation probabilities than non-associated chains that were equally common. Across donors, most TCR sequences were observed very rarely, whereas some public TCRs were present in many individuals. An association between a missense DCLRE1C variant and V-gene and J-gene trimming of TCR beta chains was found in a later genetic analysis and replicated in an independent cohort. A later analysis reported that several top co-occurrence clusters appeared linked to parvovirus B19, influenza, CMV and Epstein-Barr virus. A further reported finding was that TCR beta sequences accurately predicted the HLA-A and HLA-B alleles for most subjects in the first cohort. Seventeen rarely observed V segments, including chromosome 9 orphons, were excluded from the earlier analysis of a few hundred of the donors because counts were too low. In an earlier analysis of several hundred of the donors, most TCR beta V segments were observed in productive rearrangements about 90% or about 30% of the time, broadly matching IMGT annotations. Strong co-occurrence of HLA alleles, especially DR and DQ, made assigning TCR associations to individual alleles difficult. In vitro tests confirmed that a few of the cytomegalovirus-associated TCR beta chains recognize cytomegalovirus antigens. The only immune exposure information available for the cohort was CMV serostatus. Most CMV-associated TCR beta chains appeared to be HLA-restricted in a later analysis, and the HLA associations seemed to be driven largely by CMV exposure. A later genetic analysis reported fewer N-insertions in productive TCRs among donors in an Asian-associated ancestry cluster than the 666-donor mean. In this cohort, only TCR beta chains were sequenced, and detectable features were limited by the absence of alpha or paired-chain data. Because HLA typing was missing for some donors at each locus, association tests included only the typed subset. Presence/absence analyses assumed roughly uniform sequencing depth across donors, an assumption that may not hold.

The library was produced with the immunoSEQ multiplex PCR assay. A mixture of 60 forward primers for TCR Vbeta segments and 13 reverse primers for TCR Jbeta segments was used in the multiplex PCR. Amplification of the CDR3 region of rearranged TCR beta genes was performed with a multiplex PCR assay on genomic DNA. The Illumina HiSeq System was used to sequence the amplified TCR beta libraries as 87-base-pair reads. From the authors' description of their analysis: A later analysis tallied around 82 million unique TCR beta chains across the 640 or so repertoires, and around 12 million of those chains were shared by two or more donors. Raw reads were error-corrected and collapsed into unique sequences by a nearest-neighbor algorithm in which closely related sequences were merged to remove PCR and sequencing errors. V, D and J gene segments were assigned by aligning CDR3 sequences to IMGT reference sequences. For a sequence to be retained, at least a six-nucleotide match to both a V gene segment and a J gene segment was required. A rearrangement counted as productive if the CDR3 had no stop codons and remained in frame with V and J, and every other rearrangement counted as non-productive. CDR3 was defined according to IMGT convention as the region running from the second conserved V-encoded cysteine to the conserved J-encoded phenylalanine. The earlier analysis of 550 to 650 of the donors excluded any sequence lacking an unambiguous match to a single V gene segment. In an earlier analysis of around 590 of the donors, a V segment was called functional when productive rearrangements were above 56.7%, and segregating when the standard deviation between donors exceeded 5%. A statistical classification framework was built for diagnosing cytomegalovirus status from the catalog of TCR beta chain sequences. In a later analysis, TCR nucleotide sequences were compared against IMGT/GENE-DB human TR gene sequences so that V and J genes could be assigned. Using the TCRdist pipeline, a later analysis assigned CDR3 sequences along with most-parsimonious VDJ recombination scenarios. A later analysis defined each TCR beta chain by its CDR3 amino acid sequence plus V-gene family, and excluded reads lacking a unique V-gene family. In a later analysis, 450 to 600 highly shared, low-generation-probability nucleotide sequences were removed to address suspected cross-contamination and a sequencing artifact. A later analysis calculated a clonal expansion index for each public chain from normalized within-repertoire ranks of inferred template counts. Generation probabilities in a later analysis came from a VDJ recombination model fitted to out-of-frame rearrangements, and those results were checked against IGoR. Hypergeometric tests were used in a later analysis to score TCR-TCR, TCR-HLA and TCR-CMV co-occurrence, with a repertoire-size bias correction applied to the TCR pairs. False discovery rates were estimated in a later analysis by permuting HLA or CMV assignments 20 times. In a later analysis, co-occurring TCRs were grouped with DBSCAN, and TCRdist sequence similarity was added when clustering was performed within HLA-allele-positive subsets. Repertoires with fewer than 30,000 or more than 120,000 public chains, plus five repertoires with anomalous nucleotide sharing, were excluded from co-occurrence clustering. Here the immuneACCESS table is served through TCRdb, limited to in-frame sequences with V and J called. Missing clones are a known gap in these copies; in checked studies unresolved V genes cover under half, and the rest lacks a known reason. D and trimming come from the DNA, and the V and J calls and clone size come from that table. Within this sample are fewer than 200,000 clones, with around 77% of them counted one time only. Around 2.2% of the sample goes to the ten largest clones.

Sequenced input: PBMCs. The source is a man aged 60 to 69 in good health and CMV-seronegative. The chain was built from TRBV19 and TRBJ2-3; the central 13 bases match TRBD2. In nucleotides, the sequence is TGTGCCAGTAAGGGACTAGCGGGACGAAACACAGATACGCAGTATTTT. Translated, this is CASKGLAGRNTDTQYF.